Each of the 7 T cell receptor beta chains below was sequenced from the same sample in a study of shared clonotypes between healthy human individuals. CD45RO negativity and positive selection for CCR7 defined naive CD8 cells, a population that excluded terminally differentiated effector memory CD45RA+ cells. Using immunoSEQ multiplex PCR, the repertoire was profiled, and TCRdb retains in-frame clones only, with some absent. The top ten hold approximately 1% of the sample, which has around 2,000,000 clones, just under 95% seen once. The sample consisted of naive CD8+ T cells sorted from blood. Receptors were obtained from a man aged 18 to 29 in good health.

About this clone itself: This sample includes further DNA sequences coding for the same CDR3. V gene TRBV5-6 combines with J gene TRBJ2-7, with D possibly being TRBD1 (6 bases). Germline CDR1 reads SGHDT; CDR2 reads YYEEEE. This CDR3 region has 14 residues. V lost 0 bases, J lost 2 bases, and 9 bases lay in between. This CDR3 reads CASSLGAGAYEQYF. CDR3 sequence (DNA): TGTGCCAGCAGCTTGGGGGCAGGGGCCTACGAGCAGTACTTC. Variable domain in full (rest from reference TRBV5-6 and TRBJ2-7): DAGVTQSPTHLIKTRGQQVTLRCSPKSGHDTVSWYQQALGQGPQFIFQYYEEEERQRGNFPDRFSGHQFPNYSSELNVNALLLGDSALYLCASSLGAGAYEQYFGPGTRLTVT.

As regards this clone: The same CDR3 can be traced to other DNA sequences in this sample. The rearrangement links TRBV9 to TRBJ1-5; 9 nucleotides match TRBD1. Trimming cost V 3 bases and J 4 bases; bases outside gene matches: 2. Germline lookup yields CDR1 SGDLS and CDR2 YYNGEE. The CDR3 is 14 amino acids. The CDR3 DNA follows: TGTGCCAGCAGCGAGACAGGGGGGAATCAGCCCCAGCATTTT. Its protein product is CASSETGGNQPQHF.

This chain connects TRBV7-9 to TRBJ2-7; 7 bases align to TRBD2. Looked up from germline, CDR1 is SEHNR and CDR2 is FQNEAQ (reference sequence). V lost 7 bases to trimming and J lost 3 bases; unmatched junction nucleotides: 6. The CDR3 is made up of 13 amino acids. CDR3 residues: CASTPRGVYEQYF. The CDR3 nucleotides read TGTGCCAGCACTCCTCGGGGGGTCTACGAGCAGTACTTC.

DNA for the CDR3: TGCGCCAGCAGCCATTCGGGGGGGGGTGATACTGAAGCTTTCTTT. This sequence encodes CASSHSGGGDTEAFF. This rearrangement joins TRBV4-1 to TRBJ1-1, with D possibly being TRBD1 (5 bases). Germline V gives CDR1 MGHRA, CDR2 YSYEKL. The V end was cut by 3 bases, the J end by 5 bases, with 16 bases between. This CDR3 has 15 amino acids.

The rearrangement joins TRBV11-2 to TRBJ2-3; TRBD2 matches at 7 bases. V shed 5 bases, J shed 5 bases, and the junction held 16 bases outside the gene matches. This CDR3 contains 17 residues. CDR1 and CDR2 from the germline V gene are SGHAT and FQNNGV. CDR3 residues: CASSHGWLQGGLDTQYF. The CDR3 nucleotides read TGTGCCAGCAGCCACGGGTGGTTGCAGGGAGGGTTAGATACGCAGTATTTT.

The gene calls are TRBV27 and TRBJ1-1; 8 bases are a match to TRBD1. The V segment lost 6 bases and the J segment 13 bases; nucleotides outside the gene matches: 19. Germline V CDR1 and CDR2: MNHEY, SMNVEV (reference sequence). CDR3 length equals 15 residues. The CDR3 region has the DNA TGTGCCAGCAGCCGAACCGGGACAGGAATTTCGGAGGGTTTCTTT. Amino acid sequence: CASSRTGTGISEGFF.

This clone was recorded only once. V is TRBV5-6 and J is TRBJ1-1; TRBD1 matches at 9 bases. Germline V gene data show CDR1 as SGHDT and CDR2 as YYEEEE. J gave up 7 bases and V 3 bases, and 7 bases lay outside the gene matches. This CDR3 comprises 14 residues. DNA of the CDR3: TGTGCCAGCAGCTCGGCAGGGACAGGGTATGAAGCTTTCTTT. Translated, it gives CASSSAGTGYEAFF. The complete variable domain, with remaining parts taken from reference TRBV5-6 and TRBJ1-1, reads DAGVTQSPTHLIKTRGQQVTLRCSPKSGHDTVSWYQQALGQGPQFIFQYYEEEERQRGNFPDRFSGHQFPNYSSELNVNALLLGDSALYLCASSSAGTGYEAFFGQGTRLTVV.